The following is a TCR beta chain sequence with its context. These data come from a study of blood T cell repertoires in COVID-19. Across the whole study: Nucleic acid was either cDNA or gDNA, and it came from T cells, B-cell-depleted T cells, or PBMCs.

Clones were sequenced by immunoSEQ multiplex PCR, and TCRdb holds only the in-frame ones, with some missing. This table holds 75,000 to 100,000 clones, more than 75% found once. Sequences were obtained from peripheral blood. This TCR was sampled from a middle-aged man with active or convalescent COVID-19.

The CDR3 is CASTGGGLAGNQPQHF. CDR3 in DNA: TGTGCCAGCACCGGGGGAGGGTTGGCGGGCAATCAGCCCCAGCATTTT. The chain combines TRBV2 with TRBJ1-5; D possibly corresponds to TRBD1 (5 bases). Trimming took off 7 bases at V and 2 bases at J, with 18 bases between the two ends. Germline lookup yields CDR1 SNHLY and CDR2 FYNNEI. The CDR3 totals 16 residues.